This TCR beta chain was observed in a study of molecular identifiers for immune sequencing clone quantification. On the study more broadly: In replicates, RNA from around 20,000 or 100,000 naive CD8 cells was divided five ways and four parts were sequenced. Notes on the study in general: Identical barcode-sharing TCR molecules could lead to underestimated sizes for highly expanded clones. More than 97% of effector molecules, versus under 1% of naive-cell molecules, belonged to clones above 20 RNA copies.

CDR3 length: 15 amino acids. CDR1 and CDR2 from the germline V gene are MNHEY and SMNVEV (reference sequence). The V and J ends lost 2 bases and 2 bases respectively, with 10 bases between them. Comments on this clonotype: Antigen specificity is unknown. A much larger clone lies one base from this, so it may be a read error. Given the absence of the conserved phenylalanine or tryptophan at the CDR3 end, a read error is likely.

Bulk libraries came from a prior protocol with listed TCR primers. TCRdb independently ran MiXCR on the PCR reads; one entry per CDR3 protein. The sample lists about 640,000 distinct CDR3 sequences, 20% seen once, with around 0.9% in the top ten. This receptor was identified in a human donor in good health. Some libraries in this study had Jurkat cell RNA spiked in. The chain carries TRBV27 and TRBJ2-1; unclear D gene. The sequencing sample was made of naive CD8+ T cells from blood, with Jurkat cell RNA spiked in. Noted subset: FACS-sorted CD8+CD4-CCR7+CD45RA+ naive T cells. CDR3 sequence: CASSLLGQAYNEQFL. DNA of the CDR3: TGTGCCAGCAGTTTACTCGGTCAAGCCTACAATGAGCAGTTCCTC.